The text below deals with one T cell receptor beta chain. Its antigen is not yet known. No per-base quality is available; no much larger clone lies one base away. The data are from a study of T cell responses to AZD1222 COVID-19 vaccine (dated by TCRdb to 2020 to 2022). A note on the overall study: TCR sequencing was performed for roughly 250 trial participants, of whom around 200 were given two doses of AZD1222 and around 25 were given two doses of MenACWY control vaccine. Trial participants were enrolled into age subgroups of 18-55, 56-69 and 70-plus years, which contained 148, 28 and 57 TCR-sequenced participants, respectively.

Looking up the germline V gene yields CDR1 SNHLY and CDR2 FYNNEI. The V and J ends are trimmed by 6 bases and 7 bases, leaving 12 bases between them. The CDR3 covers 13 residues, taking in both the cysteine and the phenylalanine. Only the CDR3 region is kept as DNA, spanning 39 bases read in frame from base 1. The CDR3 regions of human TCRbeta chains were subjected to immunosequencing. Concerning the study's data processing: TCRs in the repertoires were matched against a reference library of SARS-CoV-2-specific TCRs that had been generated with the MIRA antigen-specificity platform. Breadth meant the fraction of unique TCRs that were SARS-CoV-2-associated, whereas depth meant the fraction of total T cells that were SARS-CoV-2-associated. Each spike-specific TCR was assigned to its reactive spike region and to a CD4 or CD8 class using the MIRA data. Log10-transformed breadth and depth values were compared by one-way ANOVA with Sidak's multiple comparisons tests. This is the immuneACCESS table as TCRdb keeps it, with only in-frame sequences that have V and J called. A part of the clones is gone; compared with another copy, unresolved V genes explain less than half, and the rest is unexplained. That table supplies the V and J calls and clone size; D and trimming were determined from the DNA. The sample table lists 100,000 to 150,000 clones, about 90% of them with a count of one. The ten largest account for less than 4.5% of the sample.

Beyond this particular receptor, the publication reports: Nearly half of unique spike-specific TCRs reportedly recognized epitopes outside regions mutated in the B.1.351 and B.1.1.7 variants. CD4 TCRs associated with the vaccine covered the entire spike protein, and the dominant responses were in regions 160-218 and 743-854. After two AZD1222 doses, both the breadth and the depth of spike-specific TCRs were significantly higher than at day 0 and than in MenACWY recipients. Conclusions about previously exposed vaccinees were limited because only a handful of AZD1222 recipients were SARS-CoV-2 seropositive at baseline. Participants were mostly white British, with more females than males. The authors suggested clonal diversity may have been underestimated. In the small 56-69-year group, the increase in depth fell short of significance, most likely because of low power. Because no samples from the day 14 peak response were available, repertoires could be characterized only after the peak T cell response.

Sample time point, as interpreted from the label and publication: baseline before first vaccination. What this sample's treatment or condition label stands for: meningococcal conjugate vaccine given as trial control. Vaccinee samples were obtained from the UK trials COV001 and COV002, which included a single-blind randomized controlled phase 2/3 trial of AZD1222 (ChAdOx1 nCoV-19) in healthy adults. Trial participant PBMC samples were collected at day 0 and day 28 after the second dose for TCRbeta chain sequencing. This sequence was found in an adult in good health. This sample comprised peripheral blood, obtained on day 0 of MenACWY control vaccination. The rearrangement combines TRBV2 with TRBJ1-4, with TRBD1 as a weak D call on 6 bases. Here is the DNA: TGTGCCAGCAGCAAGAGGGGGAGTGAAAAACTGTTTTTT. This codes for CASSKRGSEKLFF.